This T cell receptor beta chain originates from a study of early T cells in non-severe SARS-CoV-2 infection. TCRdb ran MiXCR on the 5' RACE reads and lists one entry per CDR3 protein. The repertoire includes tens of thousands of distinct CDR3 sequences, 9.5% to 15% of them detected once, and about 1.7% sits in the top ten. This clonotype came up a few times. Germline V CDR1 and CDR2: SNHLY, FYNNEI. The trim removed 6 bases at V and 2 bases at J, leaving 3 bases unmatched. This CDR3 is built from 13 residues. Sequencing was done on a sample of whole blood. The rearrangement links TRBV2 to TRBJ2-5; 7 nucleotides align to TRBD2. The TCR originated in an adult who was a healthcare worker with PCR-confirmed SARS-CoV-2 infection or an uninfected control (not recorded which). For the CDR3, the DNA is TGTGCCAGCAGGGGACTATCACAAGAGACCCAGTACTTC. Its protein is CASRGLSQETQYF.